This T cell receptor (beta chain) was captured by sequencing in a study of blood T cell repertoires in COVID-19. For the study at large: The United States, Italy and Spain were the sources of the acute and convalescent COVID-19 samples.

This CDR3 contains 15 residues. Trimming removed 4 bases from V and 7 bases from J; junction bases left unmatched: 13. Germline V gene sequence: CDR1 SGHKS, CDR2 YYEKEE (reference sequence). Original processing notes: Nucleated cell number was recorded as an estimate derived from reference gene primer amplification. Using immunoSEQ multiplex PCR, the repertoire was profiled, and TCRdb retains in-frame clones only, with some absent. V and J calls and clone size follow that table, whereas D and trimming were derived from the DNA. Seen here are 250,000 to 300,000 clones, roughly 91% observed once, and the top ten hold over 8.5%.

Sequenced material: peripheral blood. This receptor was taken from a woman younger than 45 with COVID-19, enrolled during active disease. The chain employs TRBV5-5 and TRBJ1-2, with 7 bases matching TRBD1. CDR3 sequence: CASSRLLRAGGGYTF. The DNA of the CDR3 is TGTGCCAGCAGCCGCCTCCTTAGGGCAGGGGGTGGCTACACCTTC. Filled out from reference TRBV5-5 and TRBJ1-2, the complete variable domain reads DAGVTQSPTHLIKTRGQQVTLRCSPISGHKSVSWYQQVLGQGPQFIFQYYEKEERGRGNFPDRFSARQFPNYSSELNVNALLLGDSALYLCASSRLLRAGGGYTFGSGTRLTVV.